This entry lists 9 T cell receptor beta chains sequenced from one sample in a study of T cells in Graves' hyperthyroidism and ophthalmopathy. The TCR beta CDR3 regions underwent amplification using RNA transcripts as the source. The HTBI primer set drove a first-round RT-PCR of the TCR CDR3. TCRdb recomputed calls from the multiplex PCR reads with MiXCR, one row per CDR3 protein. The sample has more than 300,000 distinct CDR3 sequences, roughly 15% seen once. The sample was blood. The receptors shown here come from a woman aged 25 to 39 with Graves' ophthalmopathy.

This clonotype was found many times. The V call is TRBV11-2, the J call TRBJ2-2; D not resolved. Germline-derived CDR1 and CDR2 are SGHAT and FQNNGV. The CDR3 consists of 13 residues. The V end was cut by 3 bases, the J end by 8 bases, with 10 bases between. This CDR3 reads CASSLSDAGELFF. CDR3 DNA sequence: TGTGCCAGCAGCTTGTCGGACGCGGGGGAGCTGTTTTTT.

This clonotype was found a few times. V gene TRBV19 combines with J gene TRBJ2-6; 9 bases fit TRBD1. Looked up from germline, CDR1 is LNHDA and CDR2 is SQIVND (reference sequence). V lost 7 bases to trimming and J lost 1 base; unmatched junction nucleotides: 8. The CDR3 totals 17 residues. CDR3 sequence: CASTRKQGASGANVLTF. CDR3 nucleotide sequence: TGTGCCAGTACCAGGAAACAGGGGGCGTCTGGGGCCAACGTCCTGACTTTC. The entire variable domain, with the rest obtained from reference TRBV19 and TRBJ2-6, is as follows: DGGITQSPKYLFRKEGQNVTLSCEQNLNHDAMYWYRQDPGQGLRLIYYSQIVNDFQKGDIAEGYSVSREKKESFPLTVTSAQKNPTAFYLCASTRKQGASGANVLTFGAGSRLTVL.

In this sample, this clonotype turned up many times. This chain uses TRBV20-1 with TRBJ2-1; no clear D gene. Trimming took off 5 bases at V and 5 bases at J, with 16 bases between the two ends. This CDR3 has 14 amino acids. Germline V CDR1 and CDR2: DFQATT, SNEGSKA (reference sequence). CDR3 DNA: TGCAGTGCTGAGAGATGGGCCAGGAACAATGAGCAGTTCTTC. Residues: CSAERWARNNEQFF.

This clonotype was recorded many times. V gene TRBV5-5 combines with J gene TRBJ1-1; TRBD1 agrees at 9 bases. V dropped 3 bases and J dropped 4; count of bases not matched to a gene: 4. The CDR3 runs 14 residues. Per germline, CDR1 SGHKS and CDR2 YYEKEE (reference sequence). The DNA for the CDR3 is TGTGCCAGCAGCTGGGGACAGGGCCTCACTGAAGCTTTCTTT. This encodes CASSWGQGLTEAFF.

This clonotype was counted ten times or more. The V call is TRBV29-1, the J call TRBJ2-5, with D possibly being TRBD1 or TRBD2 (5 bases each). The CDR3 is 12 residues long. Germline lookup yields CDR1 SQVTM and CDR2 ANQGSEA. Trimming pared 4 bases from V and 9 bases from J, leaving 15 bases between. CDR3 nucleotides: TGCAGCGTTGCTCTAGGGAGAGGGGCCCAGTACTTC. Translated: CSVALGRGAQYF.

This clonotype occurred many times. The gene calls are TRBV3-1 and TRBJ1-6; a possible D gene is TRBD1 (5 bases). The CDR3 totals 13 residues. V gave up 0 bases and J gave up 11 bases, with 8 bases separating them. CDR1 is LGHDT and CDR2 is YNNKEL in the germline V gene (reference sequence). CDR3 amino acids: CASSQDLTAPLHF. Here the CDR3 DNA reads TGTGCCAGCAGCCAAGATTTGACAGCACCCCTCCACTTT.

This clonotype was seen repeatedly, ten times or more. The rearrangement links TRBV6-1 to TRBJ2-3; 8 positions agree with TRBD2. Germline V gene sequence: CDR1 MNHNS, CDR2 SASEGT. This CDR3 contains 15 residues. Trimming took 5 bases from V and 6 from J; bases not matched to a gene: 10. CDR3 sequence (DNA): TGTGCCAGCAGTAATGGACTAGCAGTTGCGGATACGCAGTATTTT. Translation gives CASSNGLAVADTQYF.

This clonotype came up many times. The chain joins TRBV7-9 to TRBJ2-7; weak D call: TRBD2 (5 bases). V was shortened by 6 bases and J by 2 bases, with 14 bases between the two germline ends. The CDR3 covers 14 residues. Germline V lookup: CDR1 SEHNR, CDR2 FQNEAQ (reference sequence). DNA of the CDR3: TGTGCCAGCAGTCCGGGGAAGAATCCCTACGAGCAGTACTTC. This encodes CASSPGKNPYEQYF.

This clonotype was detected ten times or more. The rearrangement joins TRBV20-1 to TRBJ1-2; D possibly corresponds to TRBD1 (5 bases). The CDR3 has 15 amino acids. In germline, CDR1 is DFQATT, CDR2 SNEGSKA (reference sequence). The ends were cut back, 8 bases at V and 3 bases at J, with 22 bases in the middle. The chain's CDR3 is CSPLAVEEGYYGYTF. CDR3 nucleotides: TGCAGTCCGCTAGCCGTGGAGGAGGGGTACTATGGCTACACCTTC.